This T cell receptor beta chain was identified during a study of blood T cells in healthy people across ages (dated by TCRdb to about 2015). With regard to the full study: Template switching captured roughly one uniquely barcoded TCR beta cDNA molecule per two T cells in model experiments. Donors were grouped into four age groups: young (average about 15 years), middle-aged (roughly 37), aged (approximately 67) and long-lived (roughly 80). To avoid experimental bias, donors of different ages were spread randomly across the sequencing lanes. To track age-related changes in TCR beta repertoire diversity, the study relied on deep sequencing normalized with unique cDNA molecular identifiers. For two donors (one aged 18 to 30 and one aged 80 or older), the study analyzed two additional independent replicas of 1 million unique cDNA reads from the same blood draw. Study-wide findings and limitations: A strong correlation was found between observed TCR beta diversity and the percentage of naive T cells measured by flow cytometry. Because donor CMV infection status was unknown, age-related changes in expanded clonotypes were potentially confounded. Compared with the aged group, the long-lived group had more naive CD4+ T cells, fewer expanded clones and increased TCR diversity, suggesting age selection. Estimates of total diversity based on one million sequenced T cells were considered lower bounds and underestimates. Observed TCR beta diversity per million T cells fell roughly linearly with age, and a significant reduction was already apparent by age about 43. Because profiling used bulk unsorted PBMCs, naive and antigen-experienced compartments could not be compared conclusively.

Donors were roughly 40 systemically healthy Caucasian individuals from Russia aged roughly 6 to 95 years. Around 9.9 milliliters of peripheral blood were collected from each donor into EDTA-treated Vacutainer tubes. Ficoll-Paque density-gradient centrifugation was used to isolate PBMCs, with at least 6 million obtained per sample. Total RNA, at least 5 micrograms per sample, was extracted from PBMCs with Trizol reagent. For every donor, an aliquot of PBMCs went through flow cytometry to measure the percentages of naive CD45RAhigh/CD27high T cells. On this clonotype itself: What antigen it recognizes has not been identified. Per-base quality was not reported, and no clone a single base away is much larger than it.

CDR3 length: 14 amino acids, cysteine to phenylalanine. CDR3 DNA only is kept here, 42 bases in frame from base 1. The germline V gene specifies MNHEY as CDR1 and SVGAGI as CDR2. V lost 7 bases and J lost 4 bases, and the count of bases not matched to a germline gene is 6. Preparation of the library involved 5' RACE. The instrument given in TCRdb is Illumina HiSeq 2500. A second PCR of 7 to 11 cycles was run with a J-beta primer mix and a sample-barcoded 5' primer. Each TCR beta cDNA molecule received a unique molecular identifier from a template-switch 5' adaptor carrying 12 random nucleotides. Each sample yielded at least 3 million CDR3-containing paired-end reads. First-strand cDNA was synthesized from all RNA with the Mint cDNA synthesis kit, primed by a TRBC-specific oligonucleotide. Following uracil-DNA glycosylase treatment, a first 18-cycle PCR with universal primers M1SS and BC2_uni_R was performed on all cDNA. Regarding the original processing steps: For normalization, 1 million high-quality reads were randomly selected from each sample, with every read carrying a distinct molecular identifier. Reads with shared molecular identifiers were discarded instead of being binned into consensus sequences. MiTCR, with a Q25 quality threshold and the strictest error-elimination algorithm, was used for CDR3 identification, clonotype clustering and error correction. A nonparametric unseen species model with Euler transformation was used to estimate a lower bound on total TCR beta diversity. In TCRdb, the public reads were trimmed at Q25 with fastp and aligned with MiXCR, with productive beta chains retained. Each record represents a unique CDR3 protein, reported with the most common genes and DNA among its rows. TCRdb, rather than the study authors, made the V and J calls. Recorded for this sample are under 2,000,000 distinct CDR3 sequences; around 50% of them occurred a single time. Of the sample, around 2.1% falls within the top ten clones.

The source of this sequence is a woman in her thirties or forties in good health. The chain couples TRBV6-5 to TRBJ1-2; 10 middle bases align to TRBD1. Specimen: blood. The CDR3 region: CASKPGQGFYGYTF. The nucleotide sequence is TGTGCCAGCAAACCGGGACAGGGGTTCTATGGCTACACCTTC.